This is a list of T cell receptor beta chains from one sample in a study of blood T cell repertoires in COVID-19. TCRdb's table, derived via immunoSEQ multiplex PCR, lists solely in-frame clones and lacks some. Altogether 71,000 or so clones are present, roughly 83% being singletons, with the ten largest covering 28%. Sequences were obtained from peripheral blood. All receptors come from a man in his 70s with acute or convalescent COVID-19. CDR3s include the opening cysteine and the closing phenylalanine or tryptophan. A D gene is named only where the DNA matches it firmly. Some rows have no size entry. The others give once, few or many, or a class for an expanded clone.

>TRBJ1-6|NA|NA|TRBV12-3/TRBV12-4
TGTGCCAGCAGCGTTAGAGGAAATTCACCCCTCCACTTT
CASSVRGNSPLHF
>TRBJ2-7|TRBD2|NA|TRBV5-4
TGTGCCAGCAGCCCTAGAAGACGGGAGGACGAGCAGTACTTC
CASSPRRREDEQYF
>TRBJ2-3|TRBD1|NA|TRBV28
TGTGCCAGCAGTGCCGGGACAGCGAGCACAGATACGCAGTATTTT
CASSAGTASTDTQYF
>TRBJ1-1|NA|NA|TRBV5-5
TGTGCCAGCAGCCCAGCTGGGACATATTTGAACACTGAAGCTTTCTTT
CASSPAGTYLNTEAFF
>TRBJ1-5|TRBD1|NA|TRBV30
TGTGCCTGGAGTGTAGACAGGGGTGTAGGAGCGGCCCAGCATTTT
CAWSVDRGVGAAQHF
>TRBJ2-7|NA|few|TRBV6-2/TRBV6-3
TGTGCCAGCAGTTCGATAGAGAGATCCTACGAGCAGTACTTC
CASSSIERSYEQYF
>TRBJ2-7|TRBD1|NA|TRBV27
TGTGCCAGCAGTCCACTTACCGGGACAGGGGGCTGGGAGCAGTACTTC
CASSPLTGTGGWEQYF
>TRBJ2-3|TRBD1|NA|TRBV27
TGTGCCAGCAGTCAACTTACAGGGGCCCTAGCAGATACGCAGTATTTT
CASSQLTGALADTQYF
>TRBJ1-4|NA|NA|TRBV11-1
TGTGCCAGCGGACTTTTGGGAGAAAAACTGTTTTTT
CASGLLGEKLFF
>TRBJ1-2|NA|NA|TRBV29-1
TGCAGCGTTGAAGAGGGACAAGGGCTTCTCTATGGCTACACCTTC
CSVEEGQGLLYGYTF
>TRBJ1-2|NA|NA|TRBV6-5
TGTGCCAGCAGCTCTTACAGCTCTAACTATGGCTACACCTTC
CASSSYSSNYGYTF
>TRBJ2-3|TRBD1|NA|TRBV7-3
TGTGCCAGCAGCCCGACAGGGTCTTGGGGGGATACGCAGTATTTT
CASSPTGSWGDTQYF
>TRBJ2-5|TRBD1|NA|TRBV6-2/TRBV6-3
TGTGCCAGCAGTTATTTCGGGACAGGGGTCCAAGAGACCCAGTACTTC
CASSYFGTGVQETQYF
>TRBJ1-1|NA|NA|TRBV12-3/TRBV12-4
TGTGCCAGCAGTTTAGGGGGGGGGATTGAAGCTTTCTTT
CASSLGGGIEAFF
>TRBJ2-7|NA|NA|TRBV21-1
TGTGCCAGCAGCAATCGGAGTAGCGAGCGGGTGGATTCCTACGAGCAGTACTTC
CASSNRSSERVDSYEQYF
>TRBJ2-3|NA|NA|TRBV7-3
TGTGCCAGCAGCTTACTTTCTAGCACAGATACGCAGTATTTT
CASSLLSSTDTQYF
>TRBJ2-3|TRBD1|NA|TRBV10-1
TGCGCCAGCAGTGGGCGACAGGGGGCAGATACGCAGTATTTT
CASSGRQGADTQYF
>TRBJ2-5|TRBD2|NA|TRBV6-5
TGTGCCAGCTCCCGACTAGCGGTCCAAGAGACCCAGTACTTC
CASSRLAVQETQYF
>TRBJ2-7|TRBD1|NA|TRBV11-2
TGTGCCAGCAGAGGGACAGGGAGCGCCTACGAGCAGTACTTC
CASRGTGSAYEQYF
>TRBJ2-2|NA|NA|TRBV29-1
TGCAGCGTTAGGGGGATGAACACCGGGGAGCTGTTTTTT
CSVRGMNTGELFF
>TRBJ1-2|NA|NA|TRBV29-1
TGCAGCGTTGAAGATAAGGACGGACTACCCGCGATCTATGGCTACACCTTC
CSVEDKDGLPAIYGYTF
>TRBJ1-2|NA|NA|TRBV24-1
TGTGCCACCAGTGATTTGACGGGGAACTATGGCTACACCTTC
CATSDLTGNYGYTF
>TRBJ2-3|NA|few|TRBV21-1
TGTGCCAGCAGCACTCCGGGACAGGGTTTCCCAGATACGCAGTATTTT
CASSTPGQGFPDTQYF
>TRBJ2-7|TRBD1|NA|TRBV28
TGTGCCAGCAGTTTACTAGACAGGGGGCCCTACGAGCAGTACTTC
CASSLLDRGPYEQYF
>TRBJ1-5|TRBD1|NA|TRBV5-1
TGCGCCAGCAGCCTTCGACAGGGGGGTCAGCCCCAGCATTTT
CASSLRQGGQPQHF
>TRBJ2-3|TRBD1|NA|TRBV15
TGTGCCACCGCGCGTGGGGGACAGGGGGCAGATACGCAGTATTTT
CATARGGQGADTQYF
>TRBJ2-1|TRBD1|NA|TRBV3-1/TRBV3-2
TGTGCCAGCAGCCAGAGGCAGGGGGCGGTCGATGAGCAGTTCTTC
CASSQRQGAVDEQFF
>TRBJ1-2|TRBD1|NA|TRBV5-1
TGCGCCAGCAGCTTGGGACAGGGGGCGCGAGTATATGGCTACACCTTC
CASSLGQGARVYGYTF
>TRBJ2-3|TRBD1|NA|TRBV2
TGTGCCAGCAGAGACAGGGCTAGCACAGATACGCAGTATTTT
CASRDRASTDTQYF
>TRBJ2-7|NA|NA|TRBV11-2
TGTGCCTCCTCCAACCCCCACACCTTCTTCTACGAGCAGTACTTC
CASSNPHTFFYEQYF
>TRBJ1-6|NA|NA|TRBV4-2
TGTGCCAGCAGCCTTAGGTCGGAGAGCTCCTATAATTCACCCCTCCACTTT
CASSLRSESSYNSPLHF
>TRBJ1-5|NA|NA|TRBV2
TGTGCCAGCAGTGAAGTAAGGACAGCTTATCAGCCCCAGCATTTT
CASSEVRTAYQPQHF
>TRBJ1-2|NA|NA|TRBV5-5
TGTGCCAGCAGCTTGGCAGAATATGGCTACACCTTC
CASSLAEYGYTF
>TRBJ1-5|NA|NA|TRBV28
TGTGCCAGCAATCGACAGTTCGATCAGCCCCAGCATTTT
CASNRQFDQPQHF
>TRBJ1-1|NA|NA|TRBV5-1
TGCGCCAGCAGCCACAGGGTGGAAAGTCCGAACACTGAAGCTTTCTTT
CASSHRVESPNTEAFF
>TRBJ1-2|NA|NA|TRBV28
TGTGCCAGCAGCCGAATGAGACTGGACCGGGGTGGCTACACCTTC
CASSRMRLDRGGYTF
>TRBJ1-3|NA|once|TRBV7-9
TGTGCCAGCAGCTTAAAGGGGCCCGGAAACACCATATATTTT
CASSLKGPGNTIYF